The present T cell receptor beta chain was sequenced within a study of T cell responses to AZD1222 COVID-19 vaccine. Study-wide context: Second doses at about 4 or about 12 weeks were pooled.

As to this clone: The antigen remains undetermined.

Broader study findings: Baseline serology detected seropositivity in only 5 to 7 AZD1222 recipients. Sampling that yielded the repertoires occurred only after the peak T cell response.

The protocol was immunoSEQ multiplex PCR, while the TCRdb copy is restricted to in-frame clones and leaves out a portion. This table holds fewer than 150,000 clones, about nine tenths found once. The ends were cut back, 3 bases at V and 5 bases at J, with 7 bases in the middle. This CDR3 has 13 residues. Looked up from germline, CDR1 is SGHAT and CDR2 is FQNNGV. This receptor was identified in an adult in good health. Sample: peripheral blood, taken on day 0 of AZD1222 vaccination. The chain has TRBV11-2 and TRBJ2-2; D not resolved. The CDR3 protein is CASSFDPTGELFF. The CDR3 region has the DNA TGTGCCAGCAGCTTTGACCCTACCGGGGAGCTGTTTTTT.